The following is a T cell receptor (beta chain) sequence with its context. Original handling: Estimation of nucleated cell counts relied on the amplification of reference gene primers. Using immunoSEQ multiplex PCR, the repertoire was profiled, and TCRdb retains in-frame clones only, with some absent. D and trimming were read from the DNA, whereas the V and J calls and clone size are those reported in that table. The data contain about 280,000 clones, roughly 80% of them singletons. The study drew participants aged about 18 to 95 years from approximately 25 US areas. Which cohort a participant joined came from the clinical history participants gave. The CDR3 consists of 15 residues. V gave up 2 bases and J gave up 1 base, with 9 bases separating them. Germline CDR1 reads SNHLY; CDR2 reads FYNNEI. These data come from a study of blood T cell repertoires in COVID-19. Background on the study: T cells, B-cell-depleted T cells, or PBMCs provided the cDNA or gDNA that served as material.

The sequence derives from a man between 35 and 55 years old who had been exposed to COVID-19. V and J are TRBV2 and TRBJ2-1; D possibly corresponds to TRBD1 (6 bases). The material sequenced was PBMCs or T cells enriched from blood (not recorded which). CDR3 nucleotide sequence: TGTGCCAGCAGTGAAAGCAGGGGATCCTACAATGAGCAGTTCTTC. This sequence encodes CASSESRGSYNEQFF.